One sample yielded the 16 T cell receptor beta chains listed below, sequenced in a study of T cells in narcolepsy. Some clones are missing from TCRdb's copy, which holds only in-frame ones; the method was immunoSEQ multiplex PCR. In the table there are tens of thousands of clones, approximately 80% of which are singletons. The specimen sequenced was CD45RA- memory CD4+ T cells from PBMCs. These TCRs come from a human donor with narcolepsy.

The chain is built from TRBV9 and TRBJ2-3; TRBD2 agrees at 7 bases. The CDR3 loop spans 15 amino acids. The trim removed 2 bases at V and 3 bases at J, leaving 6 bases unmatched. Germline V gene lookup returns CDR1 SGDLS and CDR2 YYNGEE. CDR3 in amino acids: CASSVGLAATDTQYF. CDR3 sequence (DNA): TGTGCCAGCAGCGTCGGCCTAGCGGCTACAGATACGCAGTATTTT.

The V and J genes are TRBV6-6 and TRBJ2-5; D is unclear. CDR1 and CDR2 (germline): MNHNY, SVGAGI (reference sequence). The CDR3 contains 14 residues. V was pared by 6 bases and J by 4 bases, with 15 bases between. Here the CDR3 DNA reads TGTGCCAGCAGCGGTAAAACTCAAGGAGAGACCCAGTACTTC. It specifies CASSGKTQGETQYF.

The V gene is TRBV7-9, the J gene TRBJ1-1; maybe TRBD1 (6 bases). Germline CDR1 is SEHNR and CDR2 is FQNEAQ (reference sequence). The CDR3 consists of 12 residues. The germline V and J ends were trimmed by 6 bases and 2 bases, with 7 bases remaining between them. The CDR3 protein is CASRQGNTEAFF. Written as DNA, the CDR3 is TGTGCCAGCAGACAGGGAAACACTGAAGCTTTCTTT.

The CDR3 is CASRPITGIMDTEAFF. The CDR3, as DNA: TGTGCCAGCAGGCCCATAACAGGGATTATGGACACTGAAGCTTTCTTT. This chain uses TRBV7-2 with TRBJ1-1; TRBD1 might be the D (6 bases). Between the trimmed V and J ends, which lost 6 bases and 3 bases, there was a span of 20 bases. The CDR3 totals 16 residues. In germline, CDR1 is SGHTA, CDR2 FQGNSA. Based on the CDR3 plus reference TRBV7-2 and TRBJ1-1, the full variable domain is GAGVSQSPSNKVTEKGKDVELRCDPISGHTALYWYRQSLGQGLEFLIYFQGNSAPDKSGLPSDRFSAERTGGSVSTLTIQRTQQEDSAVYLCASRPITGIMDTEAFFGQGTRLTVV.

The CDR3 sequence is CASSIEPGGEQFF. The CDR3 coding sequence is TGTGCCAGTAGTATCGAACCCGGAGGTGAGCAGTTCTTC. V gene TRBV19 combines with J gene TRBJ2-1; tentatively, D is TRBD2 (5 bases). The CDR3 totals 13 residues. The germline CDR1 and CDR2 sequences are LNHDA and SQIVND (reference sequence). Trimming pared 3 bases from V and 9 bases from J, leaving 12 bases between.

The chain combines TRBV4-1 with TRBJ1-3; no firm D call. Germline CDR1 reads MGHRA; CDR2 reads YSYEKL. CDR3 length: 14 residues. Trimming removed 4 bases from V and 4 bases from J, with 11 bases in between. CDR3 in DNA: TGCGCCAGCAGCCCTCGGGAGTCCGGAAACACCATATATTTT. Amino acids: CASSPRESGNTIYF.

The chain joins TRBV9 to TRBJ1-6, with 8 nucleotides matching TRBD1. Unmatched junction bases numbered 7, after V lost 4 bases and J lost 10 bases. The CDR3 sequence is 14 residues long. Germline-derived CDR1 and CDR2 are SGDLS and YYNGEE. CDR3 nucleotides: TGTGCCAGCAGCCCCCGGACAGGGCAATCACCCCTCCACTTT. Translated: CASSPRTGQSPLHF.

The CDR3, as DNA: TGTGCCAGGACGCCTAGCGGGGATACCCGGGAGCTGTTTTTT. Amino acids: CARTPSGDTRELFF. The V gene is TRBV6-5, the J gene TRBJ2-2; 9 bases are shared with TRBD2. Per the germline V gene, CDR1 is MNHEY and CDR2 is SVGAGI. The CDR3 totals 14 residues. Trimming cost V 9 bases and J 9 bases; bases outside gene matches: 11.

V is TRBV7-2 and J is TRBJ1-1; 7 bases match TRBD1. The V gene end was trimmed by 5 bases and the J gene end by 8 bases; junction bases not matched to a gene: 5. This CDR3 is 12 amino acids long. Germline assignment: CDR1 SGHTA and CDR2 FQGNSA. In nucleotides, the CDR3 is TGTGCCAGCAGCATGGACAGGCGAGAAGCTTTCTTT. It yields the protein CASSMDRREAFF.

The chain employs TRBV19 and TRBJ2-3; possible D gene TRBD2, 7 bases. CDR3 length equals 15 residues. Trimming removed 3 bases from V and 4 bases from J, with 14 bases in between. In germline, CDR1 is LNHDA, CDR2 SQIVND (reference sequence). CDR3 in DNA: TGTGCCAGTAGTATTTCGGGGGCGGGGGCAGATACGCAGTATTTT. Protein product: CASSISGAGADTQYF.

This rearrangement joins TRBV6-6 to TRBJ2-1; D gene unclear. Trimming took off 4 bases at V and 5 bases at J, with 12 bases between the two ends. Germline CDR1 is MNHNY and CDR2 is SVGAGI (reference sequence). The CDR3 extends over 14 amino acids. DNA of the CDR3: TGTGCCAGCAGTTCCCCCCCTTGGGACAATGAGCAGTTCTTC. Its translation: CASSSPPWDNEQFF.

Points on this clone: This CDR3 is also generated by other DNA sequences in the sample. CDR3 protein: CAISVRDTHSGELFF. The CDR3 nucleotides read TGTGCCATCAGTGTTCGTGACACCCACTCCGGGGAGCTGTTTTTT. The V and J genes are TRBV10-3 and TRBJ2-2, with D unresolved. Trimming left V 4 bases short and J 6 bases short, with 15 bases between. The CDR3 runs 15 residues. Germline V CDR1 and CDR2: ENHRY, SYGVKD.

The chain links TRBV19 to TRBJ2-1, with 8 positions matching TRBD2. After removal of 11 bases from V and 2 bases from J, the junction contained 11 bases not matched to a gene. Germline V gene data show CDR1 as LNHDA and CDR2 as SQIVND (reference sequence). This CDR3 is built from 15 residues. This CDR3 is CAASGAGGPYNEQFF. The CDR3 coding sequence is TGTGCCGCTTCTGGGGCGGGGGGTCCCTACAATGAGCAGTTCTTC.

V gene TRBV11-2 combines with J gene TRBJ2-7; D unclear. There are 16 residues in the CDR3. V gave up 0 bases and J gave up 4 bases, with 16 bases separating them. Germline V gives CDR1 SGHAT, CDR2 FQNNGV. The CDR3 loop is CASSLEASFPEYEQYF. Here the CDR3 DNA reads TGTGCCAGCAGCTTAGAAGCGTCTTTCCCCGAGTACGAGCAGTACTTC. Based on the CDR3 plus reference TRBV11-2 and TRBJ2-7, the full variable domain is EAGVAQSPRYKIIEKRQSVAFWCNPISGHATLYWYQQILGQGPKLLIQFQNNGVVDDSQLPKDRFSAERLKGVDSTLKIQPAKLEDSAVYLCASSLEASFPEYEQYFGPGTRLTVT.

The V and J genes are TRBV6-4 and TRBJ2-7; 11 nucleotides line up with TRBD1. Matching the DNA end better, TRBJ2-1 makes the J call doubtful. The CDR3 covers 15 residues. Germline CDR1 reads MRHNA; CDR2 reads SNTAGT. The CDR3 nucleotides are TGTGCCAGCAGCCCCGAGGGACAGGGGGTCAATGAGCAGTTCTTC. Its protein is CASSPEGQGVNEQFF.

This clone was observed once. The V and J genes are TRBV6-8 and TRBJ2-3; D might be TRBD2 (6 bases). The CDR3 is 15 residues long. The germline V gene encodes CDR1 MNHGY and CDR2 SAAAGT. The V and J ends lost 0 bases and 2 bases respectively, with 9 bases between them. The CDR3 coding sequence is TGTGCCAGCAGTTACTCCCCGGGGGACACAGATACGCAGTATTTT. Encoded protein: CASSYSPGDTDTQYF.